The 29 T cell receptor beta chains reported below all come from one sample, sequenced in a study of shared T cell receptors in the human thymus. Here immunoSEQ multiplex PCR was the method, and the copy in TCRdb shows in-frame clones only, minus some. Of hundreds of thousands of clones in the sample, more than 75% were seen once. These data also formed part of another study, on human thymus T cells.

Sequenced: thymocytes. The source of these receptors is a boy under three years old with a congenital heart defect.

The V gene is TRBV5-8, the J gene TRBJ2-5; TRBD2 aligns across 9 bases. The J segment lost 3 bases and the V segment lost 2 bases, leaving 2 bases of the junction unmatched. The CDR3 contains 14 residues. Germline V gives CDR1 SGHTS, CDR2 YDEGEE. The chain's CDR3 is CASSLRLAEETQYF. For the CDR3, the DNA is TGTGCCAGCAGCTTAAGACTAGCGGAAGAGACCCAGTACTTC.

This chain links TRBV7-3 with TRBJ2-1, with D possibly TRBD2 on 7 matching bases. CDR1 and CDR2 from the germline V gene are SGHTA and FQGTGA. The V and J ends lost 6 bases and 10 bases respectively, with 16 bases between them. This CDR3 contains 13 residues. The chain's CDR3 is CASSPRRGGEQFF. In DNA form, the CDR3 reads TGTGCCAGCAGTCCCAGGAGGGGGGGAGAGCAGTTCTTC. Full variable domain (rest looked up from reference TRBV7-3 and TRBJ2-1): GAGVSQTPSNKVTEKGKYVELRCDPISGHTALYWYRQSLGQGPEFLIYFQGTGAADDSGLPNDRFFAVRPEGSVSTLKIQRTERGDSAVYLCASSPRRGGEQFFGPGTRLTVL.

The chain couples TRBV19 to TRBJ2-7; D gene uncertain. V was pared by 5 bases and J by 2 bases, with 13 bases between. Germline V lookup: CDR1 LNHDA, CDR2 SQIVND (reference sequence). This CDR3 contains 14 residues. The CDR3 region is CASSRLVAAYEQYF. CDR3 nucleotides: TGTGCCAGTAGTCGCTTGGTTGCGGCCTACGAGCAGTACTTC.

The J gene is TRBJ2-3, the V gene TRBV7-9; no definite D call. This CDR3 comprises 14 residues. V lost 2 bases and J lost 6, with 12 bases in between. CDR1 is SEHNR, CDR2 FQNEAQ, per germline (reference sequence). Here the CDR3 reads CASSLPPRADTQYF. The CDR3 coding sequence is TGTGCCAGCAGCTTACCCCCCCGAGCGGATACGCAGTATTTT.

The V gene is TRBV27, the J gene TRBJ2-7; D might be TRBD2 (7 bases). CDR3 size: 15 residues. Looked up from germline, CDR1 is MNHEY and CDR2 is SMNVEV (reference sequence). V was cut by 5 bases and J by 5 bases, with 19 bases left in between. CDR3 protein: CASSHRAGVNHEQYF. The CDR3 DNA sequence: TGTGCCAGCAGTCACAGGGCGGGAGTGAACCACGAGCAGTACTTC.

The CDR3 DNA is TGTGCCAGTAGTATCCCCGACCGCCGGGGCAATGAGCAGTTCTTC. Protein sequence: CASSIPDRRGNEQFF. The chain couples TRBV19 to TRBJ2-1; tentative D call: TRBD2 (5 bases). The V gene's germline CDR1 is LNHDA and CDR2 SQIVND (reference sequence). V lost 3 bases and J 6 bases, leaving 15 bases between the germline ends. CDR3 length equals 15 residues.

The rearrangement uses TRBV7-9 and TRBJ2-7; the D is unclear. The CDR3 consists of 16 residues. The V end lost 1 base, the J end lost 6 bases, and 19 bases lay between the germline ends. Germline-derived CDR1 and CDR2 are SEHNR and FQNEAQ (reference sequence). The CDR3 here is CASSLGAPFHPTEQYF. The CDR3, as DNA: TGTGCCAGCAGCTTAGGGGCCCCCTTCCATCCCACCGAGCAGTACTTC. Full variable domain (outside the CDR3, taken from reference TRBV7-9 and TRBJ2-7): DTGVSQNPRHKITKRGQNVTFRCDPISEHNRLYWYRQTLGQGPEFLTYFQNEAQLEKSRLLSDRFSAERPKGSFSTLEIQRTEQGDSAMYLCASSLGAPFHPTEQYFGPGTRLTVT.

The CDR3: CASSPPSVDYEQYF. CDR3 coding DNA: TGTGCCAGCAGCCCCCCTAGCGTTGACTACGAGCAGTACTTC. The genes are TRBV7-9 and TRBJ2-7, with D possibly TRBD2 on 6 matching bases. Looked up from germline, CDR1 is SEHNR and CDR2 is FQNEAQ (reference sequence). Trimming took off 5 bases at V and 3 bases at J, with 14 bases between the two ends. The CDR3 runs 14 residues.

Points on this clone: Other nucleotide sequences in the sample specify the same CDR3. The gene calls are TRBV4-3 and TRBJ1-2; TRBD1 agrees at 10 bases. Germline V lookup: CDR1 LGHNA, CDR2 YSLEER. V gave up 0 bases and J gave up 8 bases; unmatched junction bases: 6. This CDR3 region has 15 residues. CDR3 region: CASSQDRQGAGGYTF. DNA for the CDR3: TGCGCCAGCAGCCAAGACAGACAGGGGGCGGGGGGCTACACCTTC.

The rearrangement joins TRBV6-1 to TRBJ1-2, with 8 bases matching TRBD1. Germline V gene sequence: CDR1 MNHNS, CDR2 SASEGT. Trimming took 6 bases from V and 1 from J; bases not matched to a gene: 7. This CDR3 has 15 residues. For the CDR3, the DNA is TGTGCCAGCAGGCTTGACAGGGGAGGTAACTATGGCTACACCTTC. It specifies CASRLDRGGNYGYTF.

The rearrangement links TRBV6-1 to TRBJ2-4; 9 nucleotides align to TRBD2. J was trimmed by 8 bases and V by 2 bases; bases with no gene match: 7. CDR1 is MNHNS, CDR2 SASEGT, per germline. The CDR3 extends over 15 amino acids. The CDR3 DNA reads as TGTGCCAGCAGTGAACGTAGCGGGAGTTGGGACATTCAGTACTTC. Residues: CASSERSGSWDIQYF.

The rearrangement joins TRBV19 to TRBJ2-5; maybe TRBD1 (5 bases). Germline V gene data show CDR1 as LNHDA and CDR2 as SQIVND (reference sequence). This CDR3 has 13 amino acids. V lost 6 bases and J 1 base, leaving 9 bases between the germline ends. CDR3 region: CASRGQIQETQYF. The DNA for the CDR3 is TGTGCCAGTAGGGGGCAGATCCAAGAGACCCAGTACTTC.

V is TRBV21-1 and J is TRBJ2-7; the D segment call TRBD2 is taken from the table without a DNA check. TRBV21-1 is classified as a pseudogene. CDR3 length equals 17 residues. The CDR3 nucleotides are TGTGCCAGCAGCCCAGGGACTAGCGGGAGGAATTCCTACGAGCAGTACTTC. It encodes CASSPGTSGRNSYEQYF.

CDR3 sequence: CASSLRGGEFAGYTF. CDR3 sequence (DNA): TGTGCCAGCAGCTTACGGGGGGGGGAGTTCGCTGGCTACACCTTC. V and J are TRBV7-2 and TRBJ1-2; possibly TRBD1 for D (5 bases). Trimming stripped 2 bases from V and 7 bases from J, with 17 bases between. This CDR3 has 15 amino acids. Germline assignment: CDR1 SGHTA and CDR2 FQGNSA. The whole variable domain, remainder taken from reference TRBV7-2 and TRBJ1-2, is GAGVSQSPSNKVTEKGKDVELRCDPISGHTALYWYRQSLGQGLEFLIYFQGNSAPDKSGLPSDRFSAERTGGSVSTLTIQRTQQEDSAVYLCASSLRGGEFAGYTFGSGTRLTVV.

Turning to this clone: Other DNA sequences in the same sample also yield this CDR3. This chain links TRBV14 with TRBJ2-3, with D perhaps matching TRBD2 (6 bases). The CDR3 consists of 13 residues. The V gene's germline CDR1 is SGHDN and CDR2 FVKESK. Trimming pared 2 bases from V and 3 bases from J, leaving 6 bases between. CDR3 nucleotide sequence: TGTGCCAGCAGCCAACGGGGGACAGATACGCAGTATTTT. This sequence encodes CASSQRGTDTQYF.

V is TRBV25-1 and J is TRBJ2-7; TRBD2 might be the D (6 bases). CDR1 MGHDK and CDR2 SYGVNS come from the germline V gene. The CDR3 is made up of 16 amino acids. The V end was cut by 5 bases, the J end by 0 bases, with 17 bases between. Here the CDR3 DNA reads TGTGCCAGCAGTAGATCTCGGGGGATGACCTCCTACGAGCAGTACTTC. Translated: CASSRSRGMTSYEQYF.

The J gene is TRBJ2-4, the V gene TRBV27; TRBD1 matches 9 bases. CDR3 length equals 15 residues. Germline loops: CDR1 MNHEY, CDR2 SMNVEV (reference sequence). V lost 8 bases and J lost 1; bases outside the gene matches: 6. The CDR3 protein is CASAGTGWAKNIQYF. CDR3 bases: TGTGCCAGCGCGGGGACAGGGTGGGCCAAAAACATTCAGTACTTC.

This clone was recorded a few times. The chain recombines TRBV7-8 with TRBJ2-7, with TRBD1 identical over 7 bases. CDR3 size: 15 residues. Trimming took 1 base from V and 3 from J; bases not matched to a gene: 6. The germline V gene encodes CDR1 SGHVS and CDR2 FQNEAQ. The CDR3 DNA is TGTGCCAGCAGCTTAGGCGACAGGGCCGTCTACGAGCAGTACTTC. This encodes CASSLGDRAVYEQYF.

The chain joins TRBV5-4 to TRBJ2-7, with D possibly being TRBD2 (5 bases). From germline, CDR1 is SGHNT and CDR2 YYREEE (reference sequence). V lost 4 bases and J 7 bases, leaving 15 bases between the germline ends. This CDR3 has 13 residues. The CDR3 sequence: CASSPFPRGEQYF. CDR3 nucleotides: TGTGCCAGCAGCCCCTTCCCCCGGGGAGAGCAGTACTTC.

The chain is built from TRBV30 and TRBJ2-7, with D possibly TRBD1 on 5 matching bases. Looked up from germline, CDR1 is GTSNPN and CDR2 is SVGIG (reference sequence). V was pared by 0 bases and J by 2 bases, with 11 bases between. CDR3 length: 14 residues. CDR3 in amino acids: CAWSVRGRAYEQYF. CDR3 nucleotides: TGTGCCTGGAGTGTACGTGGCAGGGCCTACGAGCAGTACTTC.

The J gene is TRBJ2-7, the V gene TRBV29-1, with 8 bases matching TRBD2. The germline V gene encodes CDR1 SQVTM and CDR2 ANQGSEA. The CDR3 is 16 amino acids. V gave up 6 bases and J gave up 6 bases; unmatched junction bases: 19. CDR3 sequence reads: CSVGGGNIQITCEQYF. In nucleotides, the CDR3 is TGCAGCGTCGGGGGGGGGAACATTCAGATCACGTGCGAGCAGTACTTC.

V gene TRBV15 combines with J gene TRBJ2-7; D gene ambiguous. V was cut by 0 bases and J by 6 bases, with 6 bases left in between. The CDR3 consists of 12 residues. The germline V gene has CDR1 LNHNV and CDR2 YYDKDF (reference sequence). For the CDR3, the DNA is TGTGCCACCAGCAGAGATCTAAGCGAGCAGTACTTC. The encoded protein is CATSRDLSEQYF.

The V and J genes are TRBV6-5 and TRBJ1-4; no firm D call. In germline, CDR1 is MNHEY, CDR2 SVGAGI. The CDR3 has 15 amino acids. Trimming stripped 0 bases from V and 2 bases from J, with 7 bases between. CDR3 protein: CASSYSGRTNEKLFF. The CDR3 DNA sequence: TGTGCCAGCAGTTACTCGGGCAGGACTAATGAAAAACTGTTTTTT.

Comments on this clone: The sample contains more than one DNA sequence encoding this CDR3. This chain joins TRBV19 and TRBJ1-1; no definite D call. This CDR3 is built from 15 residues. Trimming pared 6 bases from V and 1 base from J, leaving 15 bases between. CDR1 and CDR2 (germline): LNHDA, SQIVND (reference sequence). As DNA, the CDR3 is TGTGCCAGTAGCCGACGACAATATGAGAACACTGAAGCTTTCTTT. Translating it yields CASSRRQYENTEAFF.

The chain has TRBV6-1 and TRBJ2-1; maybe TRBD1 (6 bases). The CDR3 has 14 amino acids. The V gene's germline CDR1 is MNHNS and CDR2 SASEGT. With 7 bases removed from V and 7 bases from J, the gap between germline ends came to 17 bases. CDR3 in amino acids: CASNRGSRGNEQFF. The CDR3 region has the DNA TGTGCCAGCAATCGAGGTTCTAGGGGGAATGAGCAGTTCTTC.

The rearrangement joins TRBV27 to TRBJ2-3, with 7 bases aligning to TRBD1. Germline values: CDR1 MNHEY, CDR2 SMNVEV (reference sequence). The V segment lost 5 bases and the J segment 5 bases; nucleotides outside the gene matches: 16. The CDR3 runs 17 residues. CDR3 region: CASSRVWPDRVGDTQYF. DNA of the CDR3: TGTGCCAGCAGTCGGGTTTGGCCAGACAGGGTGGGAGATACGCAGTATTTT.

The rearrangement uses TRBV28 and TRBJ2-4, with 10 bases fitting TRBD2. V shed 7 bases and J 0 bases; nucleotides not matched to a gene: 18. The CDR3 has 20 amino acids. Germline CDR1 reads MDHEN; CDR2 reads SYDVKM. CDR3 nucleotides: TGTGCCAGCACCGCTGGGGTAGTAGCGGGGGGACAACTAGCCAAAAACATTCAGTACTTC. Its translation is CASTAGVVAGGQLAKNIQYF.

The rearrangement uses TRBV6-1 and TRBJ2-1, with D possibly TRBD2 on 7 matching bases. CDR1 and CDR2 from the germline V gene are MNHNS and SASEGT. This CDR3 contains 21 residues. Trimming took off 0 bases at V and 6 bases at J, with 30 bases between the two ends. CDR3 in amino acids: CASSEAGFGVGRGAQGNEQFF. The CDR3 nucleotides read TGTGCCAGCAGTGAAGCAGGGTTCGGGGTGGGTCGGGGGGCTCAAGGCAATGAGCAGTTCTTC.

This chain connects TRBV11-2 to TRBJ2-6, with 7 bases matching TRBD1. There are 17 residues in the CDR3. V dropped 5 bases and J dropped 2; count of bases not matched to a gene: 9. The germline V gene encodes CDR1 SGHAT and CDR2 FQNNGV. CDR3 DNA: TGTGCCAGCAGCCCCGACAGGGTGGCCCCTGGGGCCAACGTCCTGACTTTC. Encoded protein: CASSPDRVAPGANVLTF.